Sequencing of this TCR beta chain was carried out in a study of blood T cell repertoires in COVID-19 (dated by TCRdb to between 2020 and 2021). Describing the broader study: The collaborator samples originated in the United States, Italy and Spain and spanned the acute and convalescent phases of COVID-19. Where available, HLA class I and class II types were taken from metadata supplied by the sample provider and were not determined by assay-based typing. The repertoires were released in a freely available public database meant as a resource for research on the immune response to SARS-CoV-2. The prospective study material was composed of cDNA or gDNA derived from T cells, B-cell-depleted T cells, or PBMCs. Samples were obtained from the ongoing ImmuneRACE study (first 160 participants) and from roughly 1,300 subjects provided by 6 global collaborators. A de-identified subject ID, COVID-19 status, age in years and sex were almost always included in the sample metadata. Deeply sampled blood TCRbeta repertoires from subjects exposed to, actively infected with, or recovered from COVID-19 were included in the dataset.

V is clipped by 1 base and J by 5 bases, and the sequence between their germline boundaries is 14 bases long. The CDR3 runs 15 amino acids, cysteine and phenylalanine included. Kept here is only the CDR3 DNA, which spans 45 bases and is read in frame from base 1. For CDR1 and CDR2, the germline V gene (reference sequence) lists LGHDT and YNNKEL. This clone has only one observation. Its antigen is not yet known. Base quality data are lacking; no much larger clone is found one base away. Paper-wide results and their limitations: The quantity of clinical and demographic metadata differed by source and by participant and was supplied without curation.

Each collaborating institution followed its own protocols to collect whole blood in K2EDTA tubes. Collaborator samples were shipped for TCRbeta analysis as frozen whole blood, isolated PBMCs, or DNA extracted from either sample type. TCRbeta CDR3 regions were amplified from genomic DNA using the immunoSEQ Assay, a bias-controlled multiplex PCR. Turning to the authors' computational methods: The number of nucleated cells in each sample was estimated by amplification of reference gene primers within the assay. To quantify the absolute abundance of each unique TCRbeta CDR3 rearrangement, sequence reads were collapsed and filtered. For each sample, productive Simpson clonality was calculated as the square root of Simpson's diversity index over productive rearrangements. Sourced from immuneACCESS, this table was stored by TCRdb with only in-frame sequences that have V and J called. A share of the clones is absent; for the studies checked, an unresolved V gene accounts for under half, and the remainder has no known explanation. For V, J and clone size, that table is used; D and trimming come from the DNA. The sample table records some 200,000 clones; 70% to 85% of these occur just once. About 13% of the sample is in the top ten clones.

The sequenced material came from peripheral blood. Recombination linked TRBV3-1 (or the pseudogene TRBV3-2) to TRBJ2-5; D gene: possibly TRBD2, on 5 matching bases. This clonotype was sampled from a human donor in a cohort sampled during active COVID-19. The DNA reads TGTGCCAGCAGCCAAGTGCGGCGCCCGGGGGAGACCCAGTACTTC. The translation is CASSQVRRPGETQYF.